The sequence of this TCR beta chain was determined in a study of blood T cell repertoires in COVID-19. Turning to the study itself: Both acute and convalescent COVID-19 samples were obtained from the United States, Italy and Spain. From T cells, B-cell-depleted T cells, or PBMCs came the material, which was cDNA or gDNA.

CDR1 SGHRS and CDR2 YFSETQ come from the germline V gene. The CDR3 is 16 residues long. V was clipped by 0 bases and J by 3 bases, with 14 bases between them. Per the authors' pipeline: Amplification with reference gene primers provided the estimates of nucleated cell counts. Sequencing used immunoSEQ multiplex PCR; TCRdb keeps in-frame clones, though not all of them. The D gene and trimming were derived from the DNA, and the V and J assignments and clone size from that table. Among approximately 350,000 clones listed, about 90% were seen once. It was during active infection that Seattle patients were enrolled and then longitudinally followed.

V is TRBV5-1 and J is TRBJ2-3, with D tentatively TRBD2 (5 bases). Source material: peripheral blood. The clonotype was recovered from a woman in her 30s with COVID-19, enrolled during active disease. The CDR3 loop reads CASSLAPGVGTDTQYF. The DNA of the CDR3 is TGCGCCAGCAGCTTGGCCCCCGGGGTAGGGACAGATACGCAGTATTTT.